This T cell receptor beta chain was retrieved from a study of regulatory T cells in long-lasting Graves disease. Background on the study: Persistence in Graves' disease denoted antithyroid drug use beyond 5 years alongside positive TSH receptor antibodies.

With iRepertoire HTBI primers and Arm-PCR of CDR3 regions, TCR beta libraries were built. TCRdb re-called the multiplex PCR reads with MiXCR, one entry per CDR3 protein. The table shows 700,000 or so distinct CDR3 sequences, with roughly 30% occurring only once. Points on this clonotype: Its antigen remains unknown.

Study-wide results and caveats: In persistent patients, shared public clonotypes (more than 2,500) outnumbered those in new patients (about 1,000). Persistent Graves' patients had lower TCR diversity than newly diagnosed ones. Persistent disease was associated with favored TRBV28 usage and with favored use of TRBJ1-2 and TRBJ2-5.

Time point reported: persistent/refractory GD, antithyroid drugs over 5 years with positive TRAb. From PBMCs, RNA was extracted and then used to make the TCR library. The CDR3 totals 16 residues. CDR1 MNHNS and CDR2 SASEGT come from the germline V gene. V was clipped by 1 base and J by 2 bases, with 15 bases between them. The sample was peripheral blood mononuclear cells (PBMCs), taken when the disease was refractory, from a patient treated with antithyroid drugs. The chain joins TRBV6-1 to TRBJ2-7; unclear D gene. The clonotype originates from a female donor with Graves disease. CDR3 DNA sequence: TGTGCCAGCAGTGAAGGGTATGGCGGAGCTACCTACGAGCAGTACTTC. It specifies CASSEGYGGATYEQYF.